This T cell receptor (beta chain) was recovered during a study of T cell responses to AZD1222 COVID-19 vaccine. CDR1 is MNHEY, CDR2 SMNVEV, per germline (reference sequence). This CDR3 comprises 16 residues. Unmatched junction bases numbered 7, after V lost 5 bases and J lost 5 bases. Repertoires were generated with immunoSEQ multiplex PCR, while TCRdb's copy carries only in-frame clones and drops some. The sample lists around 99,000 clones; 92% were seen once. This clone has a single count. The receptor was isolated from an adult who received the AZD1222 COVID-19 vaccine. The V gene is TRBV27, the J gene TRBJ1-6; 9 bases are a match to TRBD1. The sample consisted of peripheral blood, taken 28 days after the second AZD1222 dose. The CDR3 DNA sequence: TGTGCCAGCAGTCCAGGGACAGGGAGAGATAATTCACCCCTCCACTTT. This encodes CASSPGTGRDNSPLHF.